Listed below are T cell receptor beta chains from one sample, sequenced in a study of PD-1 blockade in classical Hodgkin lymphoma. Using immunoSEQ multiplex PCR, the repertoire was profiled, and TCRdb retains in-frame clones only, with some absent. The table shows tens of thousands of clones, with roughly 91% occurring only once. This material consisted of peripheral blood mononuclear cells (PBMCs), taken at baseline. These receptors were taken from a human donor with classical Hodgkin lymphoma. The CDR3 runs from the conserved cysteine through the conserved F or W. D genes are given only for firm matches. The size of a clone is reported for some rows only, either as once, few or many, or as a class for expanded clones.

j_call d_call v_call clone_size cdr3_nt cdr3_aa
TRBJ1-2 NA TRBV6-5 NA TGTGCCAGCAGTTCCTCAGGTTCCCATAACTATGGCTACACCTTC CASSSSGSHNYGYTF
TRBJ2-5 NA TRBV5-6 NA TGTGCCAGCAGTACAAGGGGAACCGAAGAGACCCAGTACTTC CASSTRGTEETQYF
TRBJ2-7 NA TRBV5-6 NA TGTGCCAGCAGCTTGGGTTACGAGCAGTACTTC CASSLGYEQYF
TRBJ2-7 NA TRBV7-3 NA TGTGCCAGCAGCCTAACCCGGTTGGGCTACGAGCAGTACTTC CASSLTRLGYEQYF
TRBJ1-2 NA TRBV27 NA TGTGCCAGCAGTTTAACGTTCGGACAGAGGCAAAACTATGGCTACACCTTC CASSLTFGQRQNYGYTF
TRBJ2-5 TRBD1 TRBV7-8 once TGTGCCAGCAGCTTAGTAGGACAGGGGTTTTTGGAGACCCAGTACTTC CASSLVGQGFLETQYF
TRBJ1-2 TRBD1 TRBV19 NA TGTGCCAGTTGGTCGACAGGGCCACATGGCTACACCTTC CASWSTGPHGYTF
TRBJ2-5 TRBD1 TRBV7-9 NA TGTGCCAGCAGCAATCACGGACAGGGGGTTTATGAGACCCAGTACTTC CASSNHGQGVYETQYF
TRBJ2-3 NA TRBV7-2 NA TGTGCCAGCAGCCCCGCGCGGACTAACACAGATACGCAGTATTTT CASSPARTNTDTQYF
TRBJ2-7 TRBD2 TRBV11-2 once TGTGCCAGCAGCTTATCGAGACTAGCGGGAGAGTCATCCTACGAGCAGTACTTC CASSLSRLAGESSYEQYF
TRBJ1-2 NA TRBV28 NA TGTGCCAGCAGAAAAGGCCTAGCTAACTATGGCTACACCTTC CASRKGLANYGYTF
TRBJ1-2 TRBD1 TRBV6-5 NA TGTGCCAGCAGTTGGGGACAGCACTTGTATGGCTACACCTTC CASSWGQHLYGYTF
TRBJ2-3 NA TRBV18 NA TGTGCCAGCTTGCGGGGCGGAGATACGCAGTATTTT CASLRGGDTQYF
TRBJ2-1 TRBD2 TRBV27 NA TGTGCCAGCAGTCCCGGGACTACAAACAATGAGCAGTTCTTC CASSPGTTNNEQFF
TRBJ2-5 TRBD1 TRBV27 NA TGTGCCAGCACGGCCACCGGACAGGGAGGAGAGACCCAGTACTTC CASTATGQGGETQYF